These 30 T cell receptor beta chains were sequenced from one sample in a study of OX40 agonist ivuxolimab in advanced cancers. The library was built by means of the immunoSEQ multiplex PCR assay. What TCRdb holds here is the immuneACCESS table cut down to in-frame rearrangements. Part of the clones is not present; checked against another copy, under half of the missing clones reflect an unresolved V gene, and the others are unexplained. The sample table lists 35,000 to 50,000 clones, approximately 86% of them with a count of one. 15% of the sample is held by the ten biggest clonotypes. Sequencing used CD4+ or CD8+ T cells sorted from blood, obtained in a trial of the OX40 agonist ivuxolimab. All receptors derive from an adult with an advanced solid tumor such as melanoma, head and neck, liver or kidney cancer.

This chain joins TRBV19 and TRBJ2-1, with TRBD1 matching over 9 bases. V shed 5 bases and J 8 bases; nucleotides not matched to a gene: 7. CDR1 is LNHDA, CDR2 SQIVND, per germline (reference sequence). This CDR3 is 14 amino acids long. The CDR3 DNA sequence: TGTGCCAGTAGTCCGTGGACAGGGGTTGATGAGCAGTTCTTC. Protein sequence: CASSPWTGVDEQFF.

The rearrangement links TRBV5-4 to TRBJ2-1; TRBD1 matches 9 bases. V was clipped by 3 bases and J by 3 bases; unmatched bases: 7. The CDR3 length is 16 residues. In germline, CDR1 is SGHNT, CDR2 YYREEE (reference sequence). CDR3 loop: CASSSSTGGIYNEQFF. The DNA for the CDR3 is TGTGCCAGCAGCTCGTCGACAGGGGGGATCTACAATGAGCAGTTCTTC.

This clone came up once. The chain couples TRBV27 to TRBJ1-2; TRBD1 matches at 9 bases. J gave up 5 bases and V 7 bases, and 11 bases lay outside the gene matches. The CDR3 runs 15 residues. Germline V gene sequence: CDR1 MNHEY, CDR2 SMNVEV (reference sequence). CDR3 loop: CASKTGQGSGYGYTF. CDR3 DNA sequence: TGTGCCAGCAAAACGGGACAGGGTTCTGGTTATGGCTACACCTTC.

The CDR3 region is CASSLLGPSYEQYF. CDR3 nucleotide sequence: TGTGCCAGCAGCTTACTGGGACCTTCCTACGAGCAGTACTTC. The chain joins TRBV5-6 to TRBJ2-7; D is tentatively TRBD1 or TRBD2 (5 bases each). The germline V gene encodes CDR1 SGHDT and CDR2 YYEEEE. V lost 2 bases and J 1 base, leaving 10 bases between the germline ends. The CDR3 covers 14 residues.

This chain uses TRBV27 with TRBJ2-7; perhaps TRBD2 as D (6 bases). The ends were cut back, 6 bases at V and 0 bases at J, with 12 bases in the middle. The CDR3 runs 14 residues. From germline, CDR1 is MNHEY and CDR2 SMNVEV (reference sequence). As DNA, the CDR3 is TGTGCCAGCAGCCCCCTAGCGTTCTCCTACGAGCAGTACTTC. Translation gives CASSPLAFSYEQYF.

V gene TRBV27 combines with J gene TRBJ2-1; the D gene could be TRBD1 or TRBD2 (6 bases each). With 2 bases removed from V and 3 bases from J, the gap between germline ends came to 8 bases. This CDR3 has 14 amino acids. CDR1 MNHEY and CDR2 SMNVEV come from the germline V gene (reference sequence). CDR3 amino acids: CASSLAGHYNEQFF. The DNA for the CDR3 is TGTGCCAGCAGTTTAGCGGGACACTACAATGAGCAGTTCTTC.

V is TRBV11-2 and J is TRBJ1-1; D might be TRBD1 (6 bases). Germline V CDR1 and CDR2: SGHAT, FQNNGV. The CDR3 consists of 14 residues. Trimming stripped 5 bases from V and 1 base from J, with 11 bases between. The CDR3 nucleotides read TGTGCCAGCAGCCCCCGGGACAAGAACACTGAAGCTTTCTTT. Translation: CASSPRDKNTEAFF.

This clone has just one count. The chain has TRBV7-9 and TRBJ1-2, with TRBD1 as a possible D gene (6 bases). Germline-derived CDR1 and CDR2 are SEHNR and FQNEAQ (reference sequence). Trimming stripped 1 base from V and 8 bases from J, with 17 bases between. CDR3 length equals 15 residues. The CDR3 region is CASSLVGGPMWGYTF. As DNA, the CDR3 is TGTGCCAGCAGCTTAGTTGGGGGGCCCATGTGGGGCTACACCTTC.

The chain employs TRBV2 and TRBJ2-1; D is ambiguous. Between the trimmed V and J ends, which lost 3 bases and 2 bases, there was a span of 11 bases. Germline CDR1 reads SNHLY; CDR2 reads FYNNEI. This CDR3 region has 15 residues. CDR3 loop: CASSDQTFPYNEQFF. CDR3 DNA sequence: TGTGCCAGCAGTGACCAAACATTCCCCTACAATGAGCAGTTCTTC.

The V call is TRBV9, the J call TRBJ1-1, with D unresolved. The CDR3 has 13 residues. V lost 0 bases and J lost 1, with 4 bases in between. CDR1 and CDR2 (germline): SGDLS, YYNGEE. The CDR3 is CASSVGWNTEAFF. The DNA for the CDR3 is TGTGCCAGCAGCGTAGGGTGGAACACTGAAGCTTTCTTT.

The chain recombines TRBV7-6 with TRBJ2-1; D gene uncertain. CDR1 SGHVS and CDR2 FNYEAQ come from the germline V gene. The CDR3 length is 13 residues. The V gene lost 1 base and the J gene lost 7 bases, with 8 bases spanning the gap. The CDR3 loop reads CASSLDGRNEQFF. The CDR3 DNA reads TGTGCCAGCAGCTTAGACGGCCGAAATGAGCAGTTCTTC.

CDR3 nucleotides: TGTGCCAGCAGCTTAGGCGGCAGGGGGCTGATGAACACTGAAGCTTTCTTT. Translated, it gives CASSLGGRGLMNTEAFF. J is TRBJ1-1 and V is TRBV7-6; 8 nucleotides agree with TRBD1. Germline CDR1 reads SGHVS; CDR2 reads FNYEAQ. Germline trimming cut 1 base from V and 0 bases from J; bases unmatched to any gene: 7. CDR3 length: 17 residues.

The chain recombines TRBV11-2 with TRBJ2-5; unclear D gene. V gave up 3 bases and J gave up 4 bases, with 3 bases separating them. This CDR3 is built from 11 residues. Germline assignment: CDR1 SGHAT and CDR2 FQNNGV. This CDR3 reads CASSFIETQYF. The CDR3 DNA follows: TGTGCCAGCAGCTTTATAGAGACCCAGTACTTC.

The chain carries TRBV9 and TRBJ2-1; 8 bases align to TRBD2. The V segment lost 0 bases and the J segment 4 bases; nucleotides outside the gene matches: 9. The CDR3 contains 17 residues. Per the germline V gene, CDR1 is SGDLS and CDR2 is YYNGEE. CDR3 nucleotide sequence: TGTGCCAGCAGCGTAGTAGGACTAGCTTACACTTACAATGAGCAGTTCTTC. Translated, it gives CASSVVGLAYTYNEQFF.

The chain couples TRBV30 to TRBJ1-1; the D is unclear. CDR3 size: 17 residues. V lost 0 bases to trimming and J lost 0 bases, with 17 bases between them. Per the germline V gene, CDR1 is GTSNPN and CDR2 is SVGIG (reference sequence). The CDR3 spells CAWSVLEAWRVNTEAFF. The CDR3 DNA sequence: TGTGCCTGGAGTGTCCTGGAAGCTTGGAGGGTGAACACTGAAGCTTTCTTT.

The rearrangement links TRBV27 to TRBJ2-1; D perhaps matches TRBD2 (6 bases). Trimming removed 5 bases from V and 10 bases from J, with 18 bases in between. Germline CDR1 MNHEY, CDR2 SMNVEV (reference sequence). The CDR3 totals 14 residues. The CDR3 nucleotides are TGTGCCAGCAGTCCTTTTGTCACGGGAGAAGAGCAGTTCTTC. This codes for CASSPFVTGEEQFF.

The rearrangement joins TRBV6-5 to TRBJ1-1, with D hard to call. V was clipped by 1 base and J by 3 bases, with 12 bases between them. CDR3 length: 15 amino acids. Germline CDR1 MNHEY, CDR2 SVGAGI. CDR3 DNA: TGTGCCAGCAGTTACTTCACCACGGCAGACACTGAAGCTTTCTTT. Translating it yields CASSYFTTADTEAFF.

J is TRBJ2-3 and V is TRBV2, with 11 bases fitting TRBD2. J lost 1 base, V lost 7 bases, and 4 bases had no gene match. This CDR3 has 15 amino acids. The germline CDR1 and CDR2 sequences are SNHLY and FYNNEI. This CDR3 reads CASIAGGQGTDTQYF. CDR3 DNA sequence: TGTGCCAGCATAGCGGGGGGGCAGGGCACAGATACGCAGTATTTT.

The chain couples TRBV9 to TRBJ2-1; the D gene could be TRBD1 or TRBD2 (6 bases each). This CDR3 is 12 amino acids long. Germline V gives CDR1 SGDLS, CDR2 YYNGEE. V lost 4 bases and J 10 bases, leaving 12 bases between the germline ends. The CDR3 loop reads CASSFGGPEQFF. DNA of the CDR3: TGTGCCAGCAGCTTCGGGGGCCCAGAGCAGTTCTTC.

The chain uses TRBV28 and TRBJ1-1; no clear D gene. Germline loops: CDR1 MDHEN, CDR2 SYDVKM. This CDR3 contains 13 residues. The germline V and J ends were trimmed by 3 bases and 2 bases, with 7 bases remaining between them. The CDR3 reads CASSFLINTEAFF. The CDR3 DNA follows: TGTGCCAGCAGTTTTCTCATAAACACTGAAGCTTTCTTT.

The V and J genes are TRBV27 and TRBJ2-7; 11 bases are shared with TRBD1. The CDR3 is 14 residues long. V gave up 8 bases and J gave up 6 bases; unmatched junction bases: 9. CDR1 and CDR2 (germline): MNHEY, SMNVEV (reference sequence). CDR3 region: CASSKGTGGREQYF. The CDR3 DNA reads as TGTGCCAGCTCAAAAGGGACAGGGGGACGCGAGCAGTACTTC.

The chain couples TRBV5-5 to TRBJ2-3; either TRBD1 or TRBD2 may fit D (6 bases each). CDR1 is SGHKS and CDR2 is YYEKEE in the germline V gene (reference sequence). The CDR3 sequence is 15 residues long. Trimming left V 6 bases short and J 5 bases short, with 19 bases between. CDR3 residues: CASTLWGAPGDTQYF. The CDR3 DNA reads TGTGCCAGCACCCTCTGGGGGGCTCCGGGAGATACGCAGTATTTT.

The chain joins TRBV30 to TRBJ2-1, with 8 bases lining up with TRBD1. CDR3 length equals 13 residues. In germline, CDR1 is GTSNPN, CDR2 SVGIG (reference sequence). V lost 0 bases to trimming and J lost 8 bases; unmatched junction nucleotides: 3. CDR3 protein: CAWSVQQGDEQFF. Here the CDR3 DNA reads TGTGCCTGGAGTGTACAACAGGGGGATGAGCAGTTCTTC.

In its sample, this clone was seen once. The rearrangement joins TRBV28 to TRBJ2-1; D unclear. V was cut by 6 bases and J by 9 bases, with 12 bases left in between. CDR3 length: 12 amino acids. Germline V CDR1 and CDR2: MDHEN, SYDVKM. The CDR3 nucleotides read TGTGCCAGCAGCGACAAGTGGGTTGAGCAGTTCTTC. Protein: CASSDKWVEQFF. Combining the CDR3 with reference TRBV28 and TRBJ2-1 gives the whole variable domain DVKVTQSSRYLVKRTGEKVFLECVQDMDHENMFWYRQDPGLGLRLIYFSYDVKMKEKGDIPEGYSVSREKKERFSLILESASTNQTSMYLCASSDKWVEQFFGPGTRLTVL.

The rearrangement links TRBV9 to TRBJ2-5; the D gene is possibly TRBD2 (5 bases). V was shortened by 0 bases and J by 2 bases, with 11 bases between the two germline ends. Germline V gives CDR1 SGDLS, CDR2 YYNGEE. The CDR3 spans 15 residues. The CDR3 bases are TGTGCCAGCAGCGTAGACGGGAACCAACAAGAGACCCAGTACTTC. Its translation: CASSVDGNQQETQYF.

The V and J genes are TRBV11-2 and TRBJ2-5; 7 nucleotides match TRBD1. The CDR3 length is 18 residues. CDR1 is SGHAT and CDR2 is FQNNGV in the germline V gene. The V segment lost 0 bases and the J segment 5 bases; nucleotides outside the gene matches: 15. CDR3 DNA: TGTGCCAGCAGCTTAGATCTCTGGGAAGGGGGCCCAAGGGAGACCCAGTACTTC. Its protein is CASSLDLWEGGPRETQYF.

The rearrangement links TRBV21-1 to TRBJ2-1; the table's D call, TRBD2, has no DNA check behind it. TRBV21-1 is shown as a pseudogene. The CDR3 is 15 residues long. The DNA for the CDR3 is TGTGCCAGCAGCAAAGCAGGCGGAGGGCTTAATGAGCAGTTCTTC. Its translation is CASSKAGGGLNEQFF.

This chain links TRBV4-1 with TRBJ2-7, with 8 positions matching TRBD1. The CDR3 spans 14 residues. From germline, CDR1 is MGHRA and CDR2 YSYEKL. V was pared by 3 bases and J by 3 bases, with 4 bases of the junction left unmatched. This CDR3 reads CASSHRGQGYEQYF. DNA for the CDR3: TGCGCCAGCAGCCACCGAGGACAGGGCTACGAGCAGTACTTC.

This chain links TRBV13 with TRBJ1-1; D is ambiguous. The CDR3 has 13 residues. CDR1 is PRHDT, CDR2 FYEKMQ, per germline (reference sequence). V shed 3 bases and J shed 1 base, with 6 bases lying between them. CDR3 nucleotides: TGTGCCAGCAGCTTTGGACCGAACACTGAAGCTTTCTTT. Encoded protein: CASSFGPNTEAFF.

This chain links TRBV19 with TRBJ1-1; no reliable D call. V shed 5 bases and J shed 5 bases, with 9 bases lying between them. CDR1 is LNHDA, CDR2 SQIVND, per germline (reference sequence). This CDR3 region has 12 residues. CDR3 in amino acids: CASSFGFTEAFF. Written as DNA, the CDR3 is TGTGCCAGTAGTTTTGGTTTTACTGAAGCTTTCTTT.